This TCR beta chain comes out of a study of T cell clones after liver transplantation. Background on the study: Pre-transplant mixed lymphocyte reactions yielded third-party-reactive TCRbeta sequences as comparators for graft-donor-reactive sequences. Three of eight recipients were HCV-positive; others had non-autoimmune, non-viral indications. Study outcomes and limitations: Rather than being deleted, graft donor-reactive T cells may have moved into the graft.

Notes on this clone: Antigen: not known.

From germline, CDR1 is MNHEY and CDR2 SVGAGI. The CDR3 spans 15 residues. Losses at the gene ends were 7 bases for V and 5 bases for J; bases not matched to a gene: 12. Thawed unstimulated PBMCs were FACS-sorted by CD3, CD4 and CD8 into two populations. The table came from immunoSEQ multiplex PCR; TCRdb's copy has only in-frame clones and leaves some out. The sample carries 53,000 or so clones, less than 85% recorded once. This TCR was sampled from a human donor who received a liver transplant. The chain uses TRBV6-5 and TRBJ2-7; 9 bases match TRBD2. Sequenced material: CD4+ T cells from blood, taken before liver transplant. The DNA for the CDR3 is TGTGCCAGCACGAGGAGCGGGACTAGCTTTCACGAGCAGTACTTC. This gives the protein CASTRSGTSFHEQYF.